This T cell receptor beta chain was identified during a study of T cell responses to AZD1222 COVID-19 vaccine. Overall study results and limits: Without day 14 samples, only post-peak T cell repertoires were studied. Just a handful of AZD1222 recipients tested seropositive at baseline. Vaccination with two AZD1222 doses was followed by a rise in Spike-specific TCR breadth and depth.

Germline V gene sequence: CDR1 MNHEY, CDR2 SMNVEV (reference sequence). The CDR3 loop spans 14 amino acids. Trimming shortened V by 1 base and J by 3 bases, and 7 bases separated the two germline ends. Repertoires were generated with immunoSEQ multiplex PCR, while TCRdb's copy carries only in-frame clones and drops some. The sample shows about 79,000 clones, 89% of them seen only once. Both about-4-week and about-12-week second-dose recipients were combined. This clone was counted once. Its cognate antigen is unknown. This chain connects TRBV27 to TRBJ1-5; D possibly corresponds to TRBD1 (5 bases). Material: peripheral blood, obtained 28 days after the second AZD1222 dose. The sequence was collected from an adult who received the AZD1222 COVID-19 vaccine. DNA of the CDR3: TGTGCCAGCAGTTTATGGGGGAACAATCAGCCCCAGCATTTT. Amino acid sequence: CASSLWGNNQPQHF.